The 24 T cell receptor beta chains below all came from one sample that was sequenced in a study of PD-L1 blockade in urothelial cancer. Here immunoSEQ multiplex PCR was the method, and the copy in TCRdb shows in-frame clones only, minus some. The table includes tens of thousands of clones, 75% to 90% detected once. The input for sequencing was PBMCs, taken around atezolizumab (anti-PD-L1) treatment. The receptors come from an older woman with urothelial cancer.

The chain combines TRBV10-2 with TRBJ1-2, with a tentative D call TRBD1 (5 bases). V lost 4 bases, J lost 5 bases, and 14 bases lay in between. CDR3 length equals 14 residues. Per germline, CDR1 WSHSY and CDR2 SAAADI. The DNA for the CDR3 is TGCGCCAGCAGTGTAATCCCGGGGGGTTATGGCTACACCTTC. Translating gives CASSVIPGGYGYTF.

The genes are TRBV29-1 and TRBJ2-5; a weak D match, TRBD2 (6 bases). V lost 4 bases and J lost 5, with 11 bases in between. The CDR3 spans 12 residues. Germline V gives CDR1 SQVTM, CDR2 ANQGSEA. The CDR3 DNA reads TGCAGCGTTGGGGGGGACTGGGAGACCCAGTACTTC. Translated, it gives CSVGGDWETQYF.

V and J are TRBV4-1 and TRBJ2-1, with a weak D call TRBD2 (7 bases). V lost 5 bases and J lost 8, with 16 bases in between. Germline V lookup: CDR1 MGHRA, CDR2 YSYEKL. This CDR3 comprises 14 residues. The CDR3 here is CASSTRRGADEQFF. CDR3 DNA sequence: TGCGCCAGCAGCACCCGACGGGGGGCGGATGAGCAGTTCTTC.

The chain carries TRBV18 and TRBJ2-5; TRBD2 is a possible D gene (5 bases). CDR3 length equals 13 residues. Trimming removed 3 bases from V and 5 bases from J, with 10 bases in between. Germline CDR1 KGHSH, CDR2 LQKENI. The CDR3 here is CASSPGIPETQYF. The CDR3 DNA reads TGTGCCAGCTCACCCGGGATTCCGGAGACCCAGTACTTC.

The V and J genes are TRBV2 and TRBJ1-2; possible D gene TRBD1, 5 bases. Germline CDR1 reads SNHLY; CDR2 reads FYNNEI. The V end was cut by 3 bases, the J end by 6 bases, with 17 bases between. The CDR3 covers 15 residues. CDR3: CASSDWARVGDGYTF. The CDR3 DNA follows: TGTGCCAGCAGTGATTGGGCCAGGGTAGGCGATGGCTACACCTTC.

The rearrangement links TRBV15 to TRBJ2-7, with D perhaps TRBD2 (6 bases). Germline CDR1 reads LNHNV; CDR2 reads YYDKDF (reference sequence). The V gene lost 5 bases and the J gene lost 2 bases, with 19 bases spanning the gap. This CDR3 is built from 16 residues. CDR3 bases: TGTGCCACCAGCCCCGAGGTTTTGGGAGGTACCTACGAGCAGTACTTC. Translated: CATSPEVLGGTYEQYF.

This sequence joins TRBV7-8 and TRBJ1-5, with 7 nucleotides matching TRBD1. Germline CDR1 reads SGHVS; CDR2 reads FQNEAQ. J was trimmed by 3 bases and V by 5 bases; bases with no gene match: 13. The CDR3 is made up of 17 amino acids. The CDR3 coding sequence is TGTGCCAGCAGCCCAAGCGGGGGACAGATTAACAATCAGCCCCAGCATTTT. Amino acid sequence: CASSPSGGQINNQPQHF.

Worth noting for this clone: The germline gene is not matched at one end of the junction; a read error may be the cause. The chain uses TRBV19 and TRBJ2-7; 10 bases agree with TRBD2. The CDR3 contains 13 residues. Germline CDR1 and CDR2: LNHDA and SQIVND (reference sequence). CDR3 protein: CASSMILAGEVLF. The DNA of the CDR3 is TGTGCCAGTAGTATGATCCTAGCGGGAGAGGTACTCTTC. Full variable domain (remainder filled in from reference TRBV19 and TRBJ2-7): DGGITQSPKYLFRKEGQNVTLSCEQNLNHDAMYWYRQDPGQGLRLIYYSQIVNDFQKGDIAEGYSVSREKKESFPLTVTSAQKNPTAFYLCASSMILAGEVLFGPGTRLTVT.

V usage is TRBV27 and J usage is TRBJ2-7, with TRBD1 identical over 10 bases. In germline, CDR1 is MNHEY, CDR2 SMNVEV (reference sequence). The V gene end was trimmed by 6 bases and the J gene end by 2 bases; junction bases not matched to a gene: 7. This CDR3 has 15 amino acids. As DNA, the CDR3 is TGTGCCAGCAGAAAACCGGGACAGGGGCCCTACGAGCAGTACTTC. Translated: CASRKPGQGPYEQYF.

This sequence joins TRBV6-1 and TRBJ2-2; weak D call: TRBD1 (6 bases). Looked up from germline, CDR1 is MNHNS and CDR2 is SASEGT. The CDR3 totals 12 residues. Trimming left V 8 bases short and J 5 bases short, with 9 bases between. CDR3 in DNA: TGTGCCAGCCGCAGGGGTACCGGGGAGCTGTTTTTT. Residues: CASRRGTGELFF.

This clone was detected only once. Germline is not matched at one junction end, which may reflect a read error. The rearrangement uses TRBV30 and TRBJ2-7, with 8 nucleotides matching TRBD1. The CDR3 consists of 12 residues. Germline CDR1 GTSNPN, CDR2 SVGIG (reference sequence). DNA for the CDR3: TGTGCTTGGAGACAGGGGAGCGGCGAGCAGTACTTC. As protein: CAWRQGSGEQYF. The variable domain in full, completed from reference TRBV30 and TRBJ2-7, reads SQTIHQWPATLVQPVGSPLSLECTVEGTSNPNLYWYRQAAGRGLQLLFYSVGIGQISSEVPQNLSASRPQDRQFILSSKKLLLSDSGFYLCAWRQGSGEQYFGPGTRLTVT.

This clone was counted between two and nine times. The chain combines TRBV5-5 with TRBJ1-1; 7 nucleotides line up with TRBD1. This CDR3 is 14 amino acids long. V shed 3 bases, J shed 3 bases, and the junction held 5 bases outside the gene matches. Germline CDR1 and CDR2: SGHKS and YYEKEE (reference sequence). CDR3 nucleotides: TGTGCCAGCAGCTGGACCGGGACAGACACTGAAGCTTTCTTT. Its translation is CASSWTGTDTEAFF. The full variable domain, with the rest looked up from reference TRBV5-5 and TRBJ1-1, is DAGVTQSPTHLIKTRGQQVTLRCSPISGHKSVSWYQQVLGQGPQFIFQYYEKEERGRGNFPDRFSARQFPNYSSELNVNALLLGDSALYLCASSWTGTDTEAFFGQGTRLTVV.

The CDR3 nucleotides are TGTGCCAGCAGCCAAGATACCAGCGGCAGCTCCTACAATGAGCAGTTCTTC. It codes for CASSQDTSGSSYNEQFF. V and J are TRBV4-2 and TRBJ2-1; D perhaps matches TRBD2 (5 bases). V lost 0 bases and J 0 bases, leaving 12 bases between the germline ends. This CDR3 is built from 17 residues. The germline CDR1 and CDR2 sequences are LGHNA and YNFKEQ.

The chain has TRBV7-9 and TRBJ2-7; the D gene is possibly TRBD2 (6 bases). The CDR3 has 17 residues. From germline, CDR1 is SEHNR and CDR2 FQNEAQ (reference sequence). V dropped 3 bases and J dropped 2 bases, with 20 bases sitting between them. CDR3 in amino acids: CASSLLSGNPPPYEQYF. CDR3 in DNA: TGTGCCAGCAGCTTGCTTAGCGGAAACCCGCCACCCTACGAGCAGTACTTC.

The chain combines TRBV4-3 with TRBJ1-2; D possibly corresponds to TRBD1 (6 bases). This CDR3 has 14 residues. Trimming took 4 bases from V and 3 from J, leaving 12 bases between them. Germline assignment: CDR1 LGHNA and CDR2 YSLEER. In DNA form, the CDR3 reads TGCGCCAGCAGCCCCACAGGGTTCGACTATGGCTACACCTTC. Translating gives CASSPTGFDYGYTF.

The CDR3 loop reads CARSKEGARDRRAAFF. CDR3 bases: TGTGCCAGAAGTAAAGAGGGGGCCCGGGACAGACGTGCAGCTTTCTTT. The V call is TRBV2, the J call TRBJ1-1; 7 positions match TRBD1. The V segment lost 9 bases and the J segment 10 bases; nucleotides outside the gene matches: 23. Germline V gene lookup returns CDR1 SNHLY and CDR2 FYNNEI. This CDR3 has 16 residues. Based on the CDR3 plus reference TRBV2 and TRBJ1-1, the full variable domain is EPEVTQTPSHQVTQMGQEVILRCVPISNHLYFYWYRQILGQKVEFLVSFYNNEISEKSEIFDDQFSVERPDGSNFTLKIRSTKLEDSAMYFCARSKEGARDRRAAFFGQGTRLTVV.

The chain recombines TRBV9 with TRBJ1-4; D is unresolved. CDR3 length: 15 residues. V lost 0 bases and J 6 bases, leaving 12 bases between the germline ends. Germline-derived CDR1 and CDR2 are SGDLS and YYNGEE. In DNA form, the CDR3 reads TGTGCCAGCAGCGTAGAGATCGGCGAGGATGAAAAACTGTTTTTT. This translates into CASSVEIGEDEKLFF.

This chain uses TRBV13 with TRBJ2-1; 7 nucleotides match TRBD2. The CDR3 has 16 amino acids. Per germline, CDR1 PRHDT and CDR2 FYEKMQ (reference sequence). V trimming: 5 bases; J trimming: 5 bases; junction bases outside the gene matches: 12. CDR3: CASSPLVGRLNNEQFF. The CDR3 nucleotides are TGTGCCAGCAGCCCCCTGGTCGGGAGGCTAAACAATGAGCAGTTCTTC.

The chain is built from TRBV10-3 and TRBJ2-5, with TRBD2 matching over 8 bases. The CDR3 loop spans 16 amino acids. V lost 6 bases, J lost 7 bases, and 16 bases stayed unmatched. Germline V CDR1 and CDR2: ENHRY, SYGVKD. CDR3 region: CAIRPSGLGPEGTQYF. For the CDR3, the DNA is TGTGCCATCAGACCTAGCGGGTTGGGTCCGGAGGGGACCCAGTACTTC.

This chain connects TRBV27 to TRBJ2-7, with D perhaps TRBD2 (6 bases). Germline CDR1 is MNHEY and CDR2 is SMNVEV (reference sequence). The CDR3 runs 15 residues. Trimming pared 2 bases from V and 3 bases from J, leaving 14 bases between. This CDR3 is CASSLPGGIGYEQYF. CDR3 DNA: TGTGCCAGCAGTTTACCGGGCGGGATAGGCTACGAGCAGTACTTC.

The chain carries TRBV5-1 and TRBJ2-3, with 7 bases lining up with TRBD2. Trimming at V came to 4 bases and at J to 1 base, leaving 6 bases not matched to a gene. The CDR3 spans 15 residues. The V gene's germline CDR1 is SGHRS and CDR2 YFSETQ. CDR3 residues: CASSLGGDGTDTQYF. Here the CDR3 DNA reads TGCGCCAGCAGCCTGGGGGGGGACGGCACAGATACGCAGTATTTT.

Here the CDR3 DNA reads TGTGCCAGTAGTACGACAGATACGCAGTATTTT. This encodes CASSTTDTQYF. The rearrangement uses TRBV19 and TRBJ2-3; D not certain. In germline, CDR1 is LNHDA, CDR2 SQIVND (reference sequence). The CDR3 consists of 11 residues. Trimming pared 4 bases from V and 3 bases from J, leaving 2 bases between. Full variable domain (missing parts from reference TRBV19 and TRBJ2-3): DGGITQSPKYLFRKEGQNVTLSCEQNLNHDAMYWYRQDPGQGLRLIYYSQIVNDFQKGDIAEGYSVSREKKESFPLTVTSAQKNPTAFYLCASSTTDTQYFGPGTRLTVL.

The J gene is TRBJ2-3, the V gene TRBV4-3; tentatively, D is TRBD1 (6 bases). Germline values: CDR1 LGHNA, CDR2 YSLEER. V shed 1 base and J shed 4 bases, with 9 bases lying between them. The CDR3 extends over 14 amino acids. The CDR3 DNA follows: TGCGCCAGCAGCCAAGTGGGGGCCCCAGATACGCAGTATTTT. The encoded protein is CASSQVGAPDTQYF.

Only a few counts were recorded for this clone. This chain joins TRBV19 and TRBJ1-3, with D possibly TRBD1 on 5 matching bases. Trimming cost V 10 bases and J 16 bases, with 26 bases left between them. Germline CDR1 reads LNHDA; CDR2 reads SQIVND (reference sequence). The CDR3 loop spans 13 amino acids. CDR3 in amino acids: CATKTQGSESWYF. CDR3 in DNA: TGTGCCACCAAGACCCAGGGATCGGAGTCTTGGTATTTT.